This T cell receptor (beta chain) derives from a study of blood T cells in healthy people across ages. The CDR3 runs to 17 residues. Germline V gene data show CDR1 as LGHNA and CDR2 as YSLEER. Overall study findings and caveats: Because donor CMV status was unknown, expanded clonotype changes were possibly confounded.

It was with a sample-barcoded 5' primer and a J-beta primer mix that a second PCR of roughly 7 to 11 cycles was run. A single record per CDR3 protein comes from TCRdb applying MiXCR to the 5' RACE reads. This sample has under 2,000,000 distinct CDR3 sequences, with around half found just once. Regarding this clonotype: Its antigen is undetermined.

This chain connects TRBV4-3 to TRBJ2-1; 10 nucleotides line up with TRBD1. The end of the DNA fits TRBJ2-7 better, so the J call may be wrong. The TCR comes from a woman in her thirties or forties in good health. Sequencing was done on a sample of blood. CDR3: CASSQEGTGASYNEQYF. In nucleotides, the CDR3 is TGCGCCAGCAGCCAAGAAGGGACAGGGGCTTCCTACAATGAGCAGTACTTC.